The 15 T cell receptor beta chains below were found in one sample sequenced in a study of T cell changes during pregnancy in multiple sclerosis. Repertoires were generated with immunoSEQ multiplex PCR, while TCRdb's copy carries only in-frame clones and drops some. The data show around 60,000 clones, with about 89% seen just once and 0.4% to 0.55% held by the top ten. The sample here was CD4+ T cells from peripheral blood mononuclear cells, taken after pregnancy. Source of these receptors: a female donor in good health, enrolled as a control in a pregnancy study.

The CDR3 loop reads CASSSRGPAVNQPQHF. As DNA, the CDR3 is TGTGCCAGCAGCTCCCGTGGGCCAGCAGTCAATCAGCCCCAGCATTTT. The chain is built from TRBV7-8 and TRBJ1-5; D gene unclear. V was clipped by 4 bases and J by 3 bases, with 16 bases between them. This CDR3 contains 16 residues. From germline, CDR1 is SGHVS and CDR2 FQNEAQ.

The chain has TRBV9 and TRBJ2-3; D is possibly TRBD2 (5 bases). Germline values: CDR1 SGDLS, CDR2 YYNGEE. This CDR3 is 17 amino acids long. The germline V and J ends were trimmed by 3 bases and 3 bases, with 20 bases remaining between them. CDR3 amino acids: CASSAGISRSGTDTQYF. The DNA for the CDR3 is TGTGCCAGCAGCGCCGGGATCAGCCGATCTGGAACAGATACGCAGTATTTT.

CDR3 DNA sequence: TGTGCCAGCAGCCCCCTCCCCCGCGCCCGGGGCACTGAAGCTTTCTTT. This codes for CASSPLPRARGTEAFF. The chain recombines TRBV7-2 with TRBJ1-1, with D hard to call. The CDR3 is 16 residues long. The germline gives CDR1 SGHTA, CDR2 FQGNSA. V dropped 5 bases and J dropped 4 bases, with 20 bases sitting between them.

There are a few counts of this clone. The rearrangement uses TRBV5-4 and TRBJ1-6; 9 bases line up with TRBD1. J gave up 8 bases and V 0 bases, and 0 bases lay outside the gene matches. Per germline, CDR1 SGHNT and CDR2 YYREEE (reference sequence). This CDR3 has 14 residues. CDR3 loop: CASSLDRGHSPLHF. As DNA, the CDR3 is TGTGCCAGCAGCTTGGACAGGGGGCATTCACCCCTCCACTTT. The full variable domain, its missing parts supplied by reference TRBV5-4 and TRBJ1-6, is ETGVTQSPTHLIKTRGQQVTLRCSSQSGHNTVSWYQQALGQGPQFIFQYYREEENGRGNFPPRFSGLQFPNYSSELNVNALELDDSALYLCASSLDRGHSPLHFGNGTRLTVT.

This rearrangement joins TRBV4-2 to TRBJ2-3; 8 nucleotides line up with TRBD2. CDR3 length equals 16 residues. With 0 bases clipped from V and 0 bases from J, the junction kept 2 bases outside the gene matches. Germline lookup yields CDR1 LGHNA and CDR2 YNFKEQ. The CDR3 bases are TGTGCCAGCAGCCAAGAGACTAGCGTAAGCACAGATACGCAGTATTTT. It encodes CASSQETSVSTDTQYF.

The chain has TRBV11-2 and TRBJ2-1; a possible D gene is TRBD1 (5 bases). V lost 2 bases and J 10 bases, leaving 9 bases between the germline ends. The CDR3 has 12 residues. CDR1 and CDR2 (germline): SGHAT, FQNNGV. CDR3 region: CASSLRGTEQFF. CDR3 coding DNA: TGTGCCAGCAGCTTAAGGGGCACCGAGCAGTTCTTC. Based on the CDR3 plus reference TRBV11-2 and TRBJ2-1, the full variable domain is EAGVAQSPRYKIIEKRQSVAFWCNPISGHATLYWYQQILGQGPKLLIQFQNNGVVDDSQLPKDRFSAERLKGVDSTLKIQPAKLEDSAVYLCASSLRGTEQFFGPGTRLTVL.

This clone has just one count. This chain links TRBV7-2 with TRBJ1-6; D might be TRBD1 (6 bases). The V end lost 2 bases, the J end lost 9 bases, and 20 bases lay between the germline ends. The CDR3 contains 17 residues. The germline gives CDR1 SGHTA, CDR2 FQGNSA. The CDR3, as DNA: TGTGCCAGCAGCTTAAAAGGGCAGGGGTTTAGTGCTTCACCCCTCCACTTT. Translated, it gives CASSLKGQGFSASPLHF.

This clone was observed a single time. J is TRBJ2-5 and V is TRBV9; 8 bases are a match to TRBD2. The CDR3 consists of 16 residues. V gave up 0 bases and J gave up 1 base; unmatched junction bases: 5. The germline V gene encodes CDR1 SGDLS and CDR2 YYNGEE. CDR3 coding DNA: TGTGCCAGCAGCGTAGGCGTAGCGGGGATCCAAGAGACCCAGTACTTC. As protein: CASSVGVAGIQETQYF. The complete variable domain, with remaining parts taken from reference TRBV9 and TRBJ2-5, reads DSGVTQTPKHLITATGQRVTLRCSPRSGDLSVYWYQQSLDQGLQFLIQYYNGEERAKGNILERFSAQQFPDLHSELNLSSLELGDSALYFCASSVGVAGIQETQYFGPGTRLLVL.

The chain combines TRBV7-9 with TRBJ1-1; D is ambiguous. V was trimmed by 0 bases and J by 1 base, leaving 21 bases between them. The germline V gene has CDR1 SEHNR and CDR2 FQNEAQ (reference sequence). CDR3 length: 19 amino acids. The CDR3 DNA reads as TGTGCCAGCAGCTTAGCGGCCTCCCCTAACAGCCGTTGGAACACTGAAGCTTTCTTT. This gives the protein CASSLAASPNSRWNTEAFF.

The chain has TRBV9 and TRBJ2-7; D is possibly TRBD1 (5 bases). V shed 0 bases and J shed 2 bases, with 12 bases lying between them. CDR1 SGDLS and CDR2 YYNGEE come from the germline V gene. CDR3 length: 15 residues. Here the CDR3 reads CASSVEVGATYEQYF. The CDR3 bases are TGTGCCAGCAGCGTAGAGGTAGGGGCCACCTACGAGCAGTACTTC. Full variable domain (outside the CDR3, taken from reference TRBV9 and TRBJ2-7): DSGVTQTPKHLITATGQRVTLRCSPRSGDLSVYWYQQSLDQGLQFLIQYYNGEERAKGNILERFSAQQFPDLHSELNLSSLELGDSALYFCASSVEVGATYEQYFGPGTRLTVT.

The genes are TRBV7-2 and TRBJ2-1; possible D gene TRBD1, 8 bases. Trimming removed 2 bases from V and 7 bases from J, with 18 bases in between. Looked up from germline, CDR1 is SGHTA and CDR2 is FQGNSA. This CDR3 region has 16 residues. In DNA, the CDR3 is TGTGCCAGCAGCTTAAGAGGAACAGGGGGGGGTAATGAGCAGTTCTTC. Protein: CASSLRGTGGGNEQFF.

CDR3 bases: TGTGCCAGCATTCCCGGACAGGGGGGGAGGTACGAGCAGTACTTC. As protein: CASIPGQGGRYEQYF. The V gene is TRBV6-5, the J gene TRBJ2-7; 10 bases fit TRBD1. CDR3 length: 15 residues. From germline, CDR1 is MNHEY and CDR2 SVGAGI. V lost 7 bases to trimming and J lost 4 bases; unmatched junction nucleotides: 10.

The chain recombines TRBV30 with TRBJ1-6; the match to TRBD1 covers 7 bases. Trimming took 5 bases from V and 8 from J; bases not matched to a gene: 6. In germline, CDR1 is GTSNPN, CDR2 SVGIG (reference sequence). The CDR3 is 13 residues long. CDR3 bases: TGTGCCTGGGGTAGACAGGGAGATTCACCCCTCCACTTT. Its protein is CAWGRQGDSPLHF.

This chain connects TRBV2 to TRBJ1-1, with TRBD1 matching 8 bases. With 6 bases clipped from V and 6 bases from J, the junction kept 9 bases outside the gene matches. CDR1 is SNHLY and CDR2 is FYNNEI in the germline V gene. The length of the CDR3 is 14 residues. For the CDR3, the DNA is TGTGCCAGCAGCACCGCTTGGACAGGGCCTGAAGCTTTCTTT. Its translation is CASSTAWTGPEAFF. The full variable domain, in which reference TRBV2 and TRBJ1-1 provide the parts outside the CDR3, is EPEVTQTPSHQVTQMGQEVILRCVPISNHLYFYWYRQILGQKVEFLVSFYNNEISEKSEIFDDQFSVERPDGSNFTLKIRSTKLEDSAMYFCASSTAWTGPEAFFGQGTRLTVV.

The chain joins TRBV4-1 to TRBJ2-3, with a possible D match to TRBD2 (7 bases). With 8 bases removed from V and 0 bases from J, the gap between germline ends came to 18 bases. CDR1 and CDR2 from the germline V gene are MGHRA and YSYEKL. This CDR3 comprises 16 residues. The CDR3 here is CASPAGAKPSTDTQYF. In DNA form, the CDR3 reads TGCGCCAGCCCCGCGGGGGCGAAGCCTAGCACAGATACGCAGTATTTT.